This entry lists 20 T cell receptor beta chains sequenced from one sample in a study of patients and donors after allogeneic stem cell transplantation. TCRdb processed the RT-PCR reads anew with MiXCR; each CDR3 protein has one entry. The repertoire holds more than 150,000 distinct CDR3 sequences, roughly two fifths seen once, with about 33% in the top ten. Source material: blood, either unsorted or a sorted T cell fraction (not recorded which). The source is a human donor who was either an allogeneic HSCT recipient or a stem cell or donor lymphocyte infusion donor (not recorded which). It is not recorded whose cells these are; they may come from a transplant donor.

The chain is built from TRBV6-2 or TRBV6-3 and TRBJ1-5; no clear D gene. Per the germline V gene, CDR1 is MNHEY and CDR2 is SVGEGT. Trimming shortened V by 10 bases and J by 2 bases, and 12 bases separated the two germline ends. This CDR3 has 13 residues. CDR3 region: CAISIPGNQPQHF. CDR3 coding DNA: TGTGCCATTTCGATCCCGGGCAATCAGCCCCAGCATTTT.

The chain links TRBV7-9 to TRBJ1-2; D call uncertain. The CDR3 is made up of 13 amino acids. V was shortened by 1 base and J by 6 bases, with 9 bases between the two germline ends. From germline, CDR1 is SEHNR and CDR2 FQNEAQ (reference sequence). The CDR3 protein is CASSLGWQDGYTF. The CDR3 region has the DNA TGTGCCAGCAGCTTAGGGTGGCAGGATGGCTACACCTTC.

V is TRBV5-5 and J is TRBJ2-1; D gene ambiguous. The germline V gene encodes CDR1 SGHKS and CDR2 YYEKEE (reference sequence). V was shortened by 0 bases and J by 9 bases, with 10 bases between the two germline ends. The CDR3 extends over 13 amino acids. The CDR3 DNA follows: TGTGCCAGCAGCTTGGACGTCGGAATTGAGCAGTTCTTC. It encodes CASSLDVGIEQFF.

This clonotype occurred a few times. The V and J genes are TRBV28 and TRBJ1-1; D is uncertain. Germline V gene lookup returns CDR1 MDHEN and CDR2 SYDVKM. V was shortened by 3 bases and J by 3 bases, with 8 bases between the two germline ends. There are 13 residues in the CDR3. CDR3 protein: CASSFQDYTEAFF. CDR3 nucleotides: TGTGCCAGCAGTTTCCAGGATTACACTGAAGCTTTCTTT.

V gene TRBV12-3 or TRBV12-4 combines with J gene TRBJ1-6; 7 bases match TRBD1. The V gene end was trimmed by 7 bases and the J gene end by 6 bases; junction bases not matched to a gene: 6. The CDR3 contains 14 residues. CDR3 DNA sequence: TGTGCCAGCACCCCACAGGGGAGTAATTCACCCCTCCACTTT. Its translation is CASTPQGSNSPLHF.

The chain uses TRBV2 and TRBJ2-1, with TRBD2 identical over 12 bases. V was pared by 8 bases and J by 7 bases, with 6 bases of the junction left unmatched. The germline CDR1 and CDR2 sequences are SNHLY and FYNNEI. The CDR3 is made up of 14 amino acids. In DNA, the CDR3 is TGTGCCAGCGTACTAGCGGGAGGAAGTAATGAGCAGTTCTTC. Encoded protein: CASVLAGGSNEQFF.

There are a few counts of this clonotype. The chain carries TRBV20-1 and TRBJ1-1; possibly TRBD1 for D (6 bases). Germline V gene sequence: CDR1 DFQATT, CDR2 SNEGSKA (reference sequence). This CDR3 region has 13 residues. This chain's CDR3 is CTFPGAMNTEAFF. CDR3 DNA sequence: TGCACTTTTCCAGGGGCCATGAACACTGAAGCTTTCTTT.

The chain has TRBV10-3 and TRBJ1-2; D unclear. The V gene's germline CDR1 is ENHRY and CDR2 SYGVKD. The CDR3 totals 15 residues. The V gene lost 4 bases and the J gene lost 2 bases, with 14 bases spanning the gap. The CDR3 loop reads CAISVGGLDNYGYTF. The DNA for the CDR3 is TGTGCCATCAGTGTAGGAGGGCTTGACAACTATGGCTACACCTTC.

V and J are TRBV29-1 and TRBJ1-2; D gene unclear. Germline CDR1 is SQVTM and CDR2 is ANQGSEA. The ends were cut back, 4 bases at V and 4 bases at J, with 10 bases in the middle. The CDR3 is made up of 12 amino acids. The CDR3 nucleotides read TGCAGCGTTGCGGACTCGTTCTATGGCTACACCTTC. Translated, it gives CSVADSFYGYTF. Combining the CDR3 with reference TRBV29-1 and TRBJ1-2 gives the whole variable domain SAVISQKPSRDICQRGTSLTIQCQVDSQVTMMFWYRQQPGQSLTLIATANQGSEATYESGFVIDKFPISRPNLTFSTLTVSNMSPEDSSIYLCSVADSFYGYTFGSGTRLTVV.

The chain carries TRBV7-9 and TRBJ2-7; the D call may be TRBD1 or TRBD2 (5 bases each). Germline V gives CDR1 SEHNR, CDR2 FQNEAQ (reference sequence). With 5 bases removed from V and 2 bases from J, the gap between germline ends came to 22 bases. The CDR3 extends over 17 amino acids. CDR3 amino acids: CASSPGYEGEGTYEQYF. As DNA, the CDR3 is TGTGCCAGCAGCCCGGGCTACGAGGGAGAGGGGACCTACGAGCAGTACTTC.

This chain uses TRBV20-1 with TRBJ2-7; TRBD1 is a possible D gene (6 bases). Germline CDR1 is DFQATT and CDR2 is SNEGSKA (reference sequence). The CDR3 consists of 14 residues. V lost 0 bases to trimming and J lost 3 bases, with 12 bases between them. The CDR3 DNA is TGCAGTGCTAGAGATAGCAGGGGATACTACGAGCAGTACTTC. Translated: CSARDSRGYYEQYF.

V is TRBV29-1 and J is TRBJ1-1, with D perhaps TRBD1 (5 bases). V was cut by 4 bases and J by 7 bases, with 19 bases left in between. The CDR3 length is 14 residues. Germline CDR1 and CDR2: SQVTM and ANQGSEA. CDR3 amino acids: CSVGRLLGDHEAFF. The CDR3, as DNA: TGCAGCGTTGGGCGGTTATTGGGGGATCATGAAGCTTTCTTT.

This clonotype came up a few times. The genes are TRBV6-6 and TRBJ1-2, with 7 nucleotides matching TRBD1. The CDR3 covers 12 residues. Germline V gene data show CDR1 as MNHNY and CDR2 as SVGAGI (reference sequence). J lost 5 bases, V lost 7 bases, and 4 bases had no gene match. The CDR3 DNA reads TGTGCCAGCACCCAGGGGGGGTATGGCTACACCTTC. It yields the protein CASTQGGYGYTF.

As DNA, the CDR3 is TGTGCCAGCAGTTTCGACAGGGTCCCCTACAATGAGCAGTTCTTC. Amino acid sequence: CASSFDRVPYNEQFF. This sequence joins TRBV27 and TRBJ2-1; 7 nucleotides match TRBD1. The CDR3 has 15 amino acids. With 3 bases clipped from V and 2 bases from J, the junction kept 4 bases outside the gene matches. Germline CDR1 is MNHEY and CDR2 is SMNVEV (reference sequence).

The chain carries TRBV10-3 and TRBJ2-5; D perhaps matches TRBD2 (5 bases). The V gene's germline CDR1 is ENHRY and CDR2 SYGVKD. V was trimmed by 0 bases and J by 4 bases, leaving 12 bases between them. This CDR3 has 15 residues. The CDR3 loop reads CAISESSGSAETQYF. As DNA, the CDR3 is TGTGCCATCAGTGAGTCGAGTGGTAGCGCAGAGACCCAGTACTTC.

The genes are TRBV28 and TRBJ2-5, with D perhaps matching TRBD1 (5 bases). The length of the CDR3 is 16 residues. Germline V gene data show CDR1 as MDHEN and CDR2 as SYDVKM. Deletions cut 5 bases from V and 4 bases from J, with 20 bases between. CDR3 in DNA: TGTGCCAGCAGTCTTAGGGGCCCAGACCAAACAGAGACCCAGTACTTC. It translates to CASSLRGPDQTETQYF. The complete variable domain, with remaining parts taken from reference TRBV28 and TRBJ2-5, reads DVKVTQSSRYLVKRTGEKVFLECVQDMDHENMFWYRQDPGLGLRLIYFSYDVKMKEKGDIPEGYSVSREKKERFSLILESASTNQTSMYLCASSLRGPDQTETQYFGPGTRLLVL.

This sequence joins TRBV12-3 or TRBV12-4 and TRBJ1-1, with 8 positions matching TRBD1. This CDR3 is built from 16 residues. With V trimmed by 2 bases and J by 0 bases, 5 bases remained unmatched. The CDR3 coding sequence is TGTGCCAGCAGTTTACCGAGGGACAGGATGAACACTGAAGCTTTCTTT. Its protein product is CASSLPRDRMNTEAFF.

The chain uses TRBV6-6 and TRBJ2-1; possible D gene TRBD2, 6 bases. The CDR3 has 14 amino acids. CDR1 and CDR2 from the germline V gene are MNHNY and SVGAGI (reference sequence). V was pared by 10 bases and J by 4 bases, with 17 bases between. CDR3 protein: CATRVDSGYNEQFF. CDR3 sequence (DNA): TGTGCCACCCGGGTAGATAGCGGATACAATGAGCAGTTCTTC.

In this sample, this clonotype turned up a few times. The rearrangement uses TRBV5-1 and TRBJ2-3; 9 bases agree with TRBD2. V dropped 0 bases and J dropped 2; count of bases not matched to a gene: 7. This CDR3 contains 17 residues. Germline CDR1 SGHRS, CDR2 YFSETQ. This CDR3 is CASSLEPAGGPTDTQYF. The CDR3 region has the DNA TGCGCCAGCAGCTTGGAACCTGCGGGAGGGCCCACAGATACGCAGTATTTT. Combining the CDR3 with reference TRBV5-1 and TRBJ2-3 gives the whole variable domain KAGVTQTPRYLIKTRGQQVTLSCSPISGHRSVSWYQQTPGQGLQFLFEYFSETQRNKGNFPGRFSGRQFSNSRSEMNVSTLELGDSALYLCASSLEPAGGPTDTQYFGPGTRLTVL.

The V gene is TRBV6-5, the J gene TRBJ2-1; TRBD1 matches at 9 bases. In germline, CDR1 is MNHEY, CDR2 SVGAGI. The ends lost 0 bases at V and 4 bases at J; junction bases unmatched: 4. CDR3 length: 16 residues. In DNA form, the CDR3 reads TGTGCCAGCAGTTACTCCTCCGGGACAGGGTACAATGAGCAGTTCTTC. Translating it yields CASSYSSGTGYNEQFF.